This T cell receptor (beta chain) was captured in a study of T cells in Graves' hyperthyroidism and ophthalmopathy. Stable Graves' hyperthyroidism denoted no ophthalmopathy progression over 18 months. TCR beta CDR3 region amplification was performed from RNA transcripts. The HTBI primer set drove a first-round RT-PCR of the TCR CDR3. Each CDR3 protein is one row after TCRdb ran MiXCR on the multiplex PCR reads. The sample carries approximately 420,000 distinct CDR3 sequences, about an eighth recorded once. The TCR originated in a woman aged 18-35 years with Graves' hyperthyroidism. Sequencing was carried out using blood.

The DNA of the CDR3 is TGTGCCAGCAGCCCCCCGGTAACGGGGGGGGTCTATGGCTACACCTTC. Its protein product is CASSPPVTGGVYGYTF. The V gene is TRBV9, the J gene TRBJ1-2; tentatively, D is TRBD1 (5 bases). The CDR3 has 16 amino acids. Germline V gene lookup returns CDR1 SGDLS and CDR2 YYNGEE. Deletions cut 4 bases from V and 4 bases from J, with 20 bases between.